The T cell receptor beta chain described here comes from a study of cytomegalovirus exposure and HLA in healthy donors. Study-wide findings and caveats: TCR beta V segments were, for the most part, productive about 87% or about 30% of the time in an earlier analysis. Listed as cytomegalovirus-associated were about 160 TCR beta chains. Most CMV-associated TCR beta chains appeared HLA-restricted in a later analysis.

The study ran its PCR with 60 Vbeta and 13 Jbeta primers. TCRdb's table, derived via immunoSEQ multiplex PCR, lists solely in-frame clones and lacks some. The table lists about 140,000 clones, almost 85% of them singletons, with less than 2% in the top ten. On this clone: The antigen is undetermined.

Sequenced input: PBMCs. The receptor was isolated from a woman aged 40 to 50 in good health and CMV-seronegative.

The CDR3, as DNA: TGTGCCAGCCCCGGGACAGGGGGCGCGAATGGCGGGGAGCTGTTTTTT. It translates to CASPGTGGANGGELFF. The J gene is TRBJ2-2, the V gene TRBV18; 12 nucleotides match TRBD1. CDR3 length: 16 amino acids. The trim removed 8 bases at V and 7 bases at J, leaving 11 bases unmatched. Per the germline V gene, CDR1 is KGHSH and CDR2 is LQKENI.